The 5 T cell receptor beta chains below were found in one sample sequenced in a study of blood T cell repertoires in COVID-19. Libraries were prepared by immunoSEQ multiplex PCR; TCRdb keeps only in-frame clonotypes and omits some of them. The sample lists 100,000 to 150,000 clones; about four fifths were seen once. The sequenced sample was peripheral blood. These receptors were collected from a man aged 60 to 75 with acute or convalescent COVID-19.

This clone was detected a few times. V gene TRBV30 combines with J gene TRBJ2-1; D may be TRBD1 (7 bases). CDR3 length: 18 residues. The germline V and J ends were trimmed by 3 bases and 4 bases, with 25 bases remaining between them. Looked up from germline, CDR1 is GTSNPN and CDR2 is SVGIG (reference sequence). The CDR3 nucleotides are TGTGCCTGGAGAACACGCCGTTCAGGCAGGGGGGCTTACAATGAGCAGTTCTTC. Its protein product is CAWRTRRSGRGAYNEQFF.

V and J are TRBV10-3 and TRBJ2-1, with 14 bases identical to TRBD2. The germline V gene has CDR1 ENHRY and CDR2 SYGVKD. Unmatched junction bases numbered 6, after V lost 6 bases and J lost 8 bases. CDR3 length equals 15 residues. This chain's CDR3 is CAISGLAGGGDEQFF. The CDR3 nucleotides read TGTGCCATCAGCGGACTAGCGGGAGGAGGCGATGAGCAGTTCTTC.

The CDR3 DNA follows: TGTGCCAGCAGCTTATTCAGAACCTACAATGAGCAGTTCTTC. It is translated as CASSLFRTYNEQFF. The genes are TRBV7-2 and TRBJ2-1; D gene ambiguous. The length of the CDR3 is 14 residues. With 2 bases removed from V and 2 bases from J, the gap between germline ends came to 7 bases. CDR1 is SGHTA and CDR2 is FQGNSA in the germline V gene.

The chain is built from TRBV30 and TRBJ1-4; D unclear. CDR1 GTSNPN and CDR2 SVGIG come from the germline V gene (reference sequence). The CDR3 consists of 13 residues. Trimming pared 5 bases from V and 3 bases from J, leaving 10 bases between. CDR3 in DNA: TGTGCCTGGTCCCTGAGGGCTAATGAAAAACTGTTTTTT. It is translated as CAWSLRANEKLFF.

The V gene is TRBV15, the J gene TRBJ1-4; 8 bases map to TRBD1. The CDR3 runs 14 residues. Germline CDR1 reads LNHNV; CDR2 reads YYDKDF (reference sequence). Germline trimming cut 3 bases from V and 10 bases from J; bases unmatched to any gene: 7. CDR3 in DNA: TGTGCCACCAGCAGGCTAACAGGGACAGGAAAACTGTTTTTT. Its protein product is CATSRLTGTGKLFF.